What follows is one T cell receptor beta chain and its context. This sample stems from a study of cytomegalovirus exposure and HLA in healthy donors. Germline V gives CDR1 SEHNR, CDR2 FQNEAQ (reference sequence). CDR3 length equals 12 residues. The ends were cut back, 5 bases at V and 5 bases at J, with 10 bases in the middle. 13 Jbeta primers and 60 Vbeta primers were used for the PCR. Profiling relied on immunoSEQ multiplex PCR, and the TCRdb table lists in-frame clones only, not all of them. The sample contains about 100,000 clones, roughly 77% of which appear only once. The chain joins TRBV7-9 to TRBJ2-7; maybe TRBD2 (6 bases). The sequencing input was PBMCs. The clonotype was recovered from a woman aged 50 to 65 in good health and CMV-seropositive. CDR3 loop: CASSPGGDEQYF. The CDR3 DNA is TGTGCCAGCAGCCCTGGAGGGGACGAGCAGTACTTC.